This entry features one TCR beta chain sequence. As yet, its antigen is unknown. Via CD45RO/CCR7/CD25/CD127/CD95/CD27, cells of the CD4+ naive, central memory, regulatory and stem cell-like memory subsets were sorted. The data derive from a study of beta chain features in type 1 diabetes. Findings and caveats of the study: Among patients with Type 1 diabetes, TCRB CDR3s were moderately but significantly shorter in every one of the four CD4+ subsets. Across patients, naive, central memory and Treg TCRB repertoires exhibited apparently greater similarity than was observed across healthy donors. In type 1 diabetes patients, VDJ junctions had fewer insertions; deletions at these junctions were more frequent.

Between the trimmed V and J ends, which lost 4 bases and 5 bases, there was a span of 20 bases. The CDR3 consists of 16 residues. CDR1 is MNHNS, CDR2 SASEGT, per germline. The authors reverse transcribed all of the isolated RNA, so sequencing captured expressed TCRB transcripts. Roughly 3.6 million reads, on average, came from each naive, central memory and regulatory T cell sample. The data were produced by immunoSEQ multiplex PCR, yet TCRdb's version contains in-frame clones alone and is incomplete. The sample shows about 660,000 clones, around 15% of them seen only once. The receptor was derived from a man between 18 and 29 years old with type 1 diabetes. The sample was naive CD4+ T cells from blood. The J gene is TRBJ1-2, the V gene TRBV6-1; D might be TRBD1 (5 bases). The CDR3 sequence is CASSATRDGDPYGYTF. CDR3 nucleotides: TGTGCCAGCAGTGCAACCCGGGACGGAGATCCTTATGGCTACACCTTC.